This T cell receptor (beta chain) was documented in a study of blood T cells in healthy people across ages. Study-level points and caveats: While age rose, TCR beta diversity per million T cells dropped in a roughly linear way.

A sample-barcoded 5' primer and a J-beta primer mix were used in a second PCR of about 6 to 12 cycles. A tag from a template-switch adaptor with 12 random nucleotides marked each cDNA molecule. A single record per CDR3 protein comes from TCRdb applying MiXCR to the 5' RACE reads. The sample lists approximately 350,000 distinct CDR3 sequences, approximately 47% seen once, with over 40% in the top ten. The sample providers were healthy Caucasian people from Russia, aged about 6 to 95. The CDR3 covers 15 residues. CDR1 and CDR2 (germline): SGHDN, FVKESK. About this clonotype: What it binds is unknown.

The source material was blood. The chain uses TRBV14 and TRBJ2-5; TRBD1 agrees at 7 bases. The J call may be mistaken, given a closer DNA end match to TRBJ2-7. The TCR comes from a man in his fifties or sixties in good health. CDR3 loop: CASSPRTGDLYEQYF. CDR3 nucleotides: TGTGCCAGCAGCCCAAGGACAGGAGACCTCTACGAGCAGTACTTC.